The 10 T cell receptor beta chains presented below share a single source sample, sequenced in a study of human T cells and chemical hapten exposure. Time point specified: patch test 3, about 24 weeks after DPC sensitization. Treatment meaning: therapeutic diphenylcyclopropenone sensitization with weekly scalp DPC. TCRdb re-called the RACE reads with MiXCR, one entry per CDR3 protein. The table lists fewer than 100,000 distinct CDR3 sequences, under 13% of them singletons. Here the sequenced sample was whole blood, taken in connection with sensitization to the hapten diphenylcyclopropenone (DPC). The receptors were gathered from a woman in her thirties with alopecia areata. Some clones in this sample may be carry-over from other donors' samples.

The sample holds many counts of this clonotype. This chain connects TRBV6-2 or TRBV6-3 to TRBJ2-1, with 8 bases lining up with TRBD2. The CDR3 contains 14 residues. V lost 5 bases to trimming and J lost 5 bases; unmatched junction nucleotides: 5. Germline CDR1 MNHEY, CDR2 SVGEGT. CDR3 coding DNA: TGTGCCAGCAGTCGGGATAGCGGGAACAATGAGCAGTTCTTC. Amino acid sequence: CASSRDSGNNEQFF.

This clonotype was found many times. The chain employs TRBV11-1 and TRBJ1-1; D might be TRBD1 (5 bases). This CDR3 is 14 amino acids long. Trimming took off 2 bases at V and 1 base at J, with 8 bases between the two ends. Per the germline V gene, CDR1 is SGHAT and CDR2 is FQDESV (reference sequence). The CDR3 DNA reads as TGTGCCAGCAGCTTACAACAGGCGAACACTGAAGCTTTCTTT. This codes for CASSLQQANTEAFF.

In DNA, the CDR3 is TGTGCCAGCAGTTACTCGAACAGGGGGCAAGAGACCCAGTACTTC. It yields the protein CASSYSNRGQETQYF. The V gene is TRBV6-5, the J gene TRBJ2-5, with TRBD1 identical over 8 bases. Germline CDR1 MNHEY, CDR2 SVGAGI. The CDR3 length is 15 residues. V shed 0 bases and J 2 bases; nucleotides not matched to a gene: 2.

This clonotype was picked up many times. This chain uses TRBV7-6 with TRBJ2-2; maybe TRBD1 (5 bases). Trimming left V 4 bases short and J 1 base short, with 16 bases between. This CDR3 has 17 residues. The germline CDR1 and CDR2 sequences are SGHVS and FNYEAQ. The chain's CDR3 is CASSSKPTAKNTGELFF. Here the CDR3 DNA reads TGTGCCAGCAGCTCGAAGCCGACAGCAAAGAACACCGGGGAGCTGTTTTTT.

This clonotype showed up just a few times. The rearrangement links TRBV18 to TRBJ1-2; the D gene is possibly TRBD1 (5 bases). Between the trimmed V and J ends, which lost 3 bases and 5 bases, there was a span of 13 bases. This CDR3 comprises 14 residues. The germline V gene encodes CDR1 KGHSH and CDR2 LQKENI. The chain's CDR3 is CASSPTDESYGYTF. The CDR3 DNA sequence: TGTGCCAGCTCACCGACAGATGAGAGTTATGGCTACACCTTC.

This clonotype was seen many times. The chain employs TRBV6-6 and TRBJ1-6; no clear D gene. Germline CDR1 and CDR2: MNHNY and SVGAGI (reference sequence). The CDR3 consists of 13 residues. Trimming pared 5 bases from V and 11 bases from J, leaving 13 bases between. DNA of the CDR3: TGTGCCAGCAGTACCACGGCGGTAACACCCCTCCACTTT. It is translated as CASSTTAVTPLHF.

The sample holds many counts of this clonotype. This chain links TRBV30 with TRBJ1-1; D is undetermined. With 0 bases removed from V and 1 base from J, the gap between germline ends came to 15 bases. The CDR3 has 16 amino acids. Germline V gene lookup returns CDR1 GTSNPN and CDR2 SVGIG (reference sequence). CDR3 residues: CAWSVRGGLRNTEAFF. The CDR3 nucleotides read TGTGCCTGGAGTGTACGAGGTGGGTTAAGGAACACTGAAGCTTTCTTT.

The chain links TRBV28 to TRBJ1-2, with 9 positions matching TRBD1. J was trimmed by 5 bases and V by 7 bases; bases with no gene match: 5. This CDR3 has 13 residues. Per the germline V gene, CDR1 is MDHEN and CDR2 is SYDVKM. The CDR3 DNA reads TGTGCCAGCACGGACAGGGGACGATATGGCTACACCTTC. Its translation is CASTDRGRYGYTF.

This clonotype was found many times. The genes are TRBV18 and TRBJ2-3; possibly TRBD1 for D (7 bases). This CDR3 is 19 amino acids long. Germline V gene lookup returns CDR1 KGHSH and CDR2 LQKENI. Trimming cost V 3 bases and J 0 bases, with 22 bases left between them. The CDR3 loop is CASSPFGGGGSFSTDTQYF. CDR3 nucleotide sequence: TGTGCCAGCTCACCCTTCGGCGGAGGGGGCTCTTTCAGCACAGATACGCAGTATTTT.

The V gene is TRBV12-3 or TRBV12-4, the J gene TRBJ1-4, with D perhaps TRBD1 (5 bases). There are 13 residues in the CDR3. V was pared by 6 bases and J by 8 bases, with 13 bases between. CDR3 region: CASSYDSYEKLFF. The CDR3 region has the DNA TGTGCCAGCAGCTACGACAGTTACGAAAAACTGTTTTTT.